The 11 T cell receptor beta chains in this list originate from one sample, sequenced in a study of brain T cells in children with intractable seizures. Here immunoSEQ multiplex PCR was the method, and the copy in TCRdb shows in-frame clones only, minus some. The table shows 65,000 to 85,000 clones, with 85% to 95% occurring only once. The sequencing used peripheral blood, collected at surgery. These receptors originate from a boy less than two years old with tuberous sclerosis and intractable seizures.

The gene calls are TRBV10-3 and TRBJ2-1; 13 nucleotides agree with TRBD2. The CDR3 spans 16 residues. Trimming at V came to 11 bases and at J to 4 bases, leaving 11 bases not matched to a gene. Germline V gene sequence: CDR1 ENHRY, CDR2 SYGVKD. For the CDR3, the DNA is TGTGCCTCGACTCGGACTAGCGGGAGTCTATACAATGAGCAGTTCTTC. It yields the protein CASTRTSGSLYNEQFF.

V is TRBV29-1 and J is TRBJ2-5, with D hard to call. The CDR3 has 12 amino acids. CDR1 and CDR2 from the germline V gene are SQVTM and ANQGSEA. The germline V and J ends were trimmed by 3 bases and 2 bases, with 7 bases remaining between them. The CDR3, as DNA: TGCAGCGTTGAGCTGGCGCAAGAGACCCAGTACTTC. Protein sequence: CSVELAQETQYF.

As DNA, the CDR3 is TGTGCCAGCAGCCTATCTGGGCTAGCGGCTTTCTTC. It codes for CASSLSGLAAFF. This rearrangement joins TRBV11-2 to TRBJ2-1; the match to TRBD2 covers 7 bases. The germline V gene has CDR1 SGHAT and CDR2 FQNNGV. V gave up 5 bases and J gave up 16 bases; unmatched junction bases: 11. The CDR3 covers 12 residues.

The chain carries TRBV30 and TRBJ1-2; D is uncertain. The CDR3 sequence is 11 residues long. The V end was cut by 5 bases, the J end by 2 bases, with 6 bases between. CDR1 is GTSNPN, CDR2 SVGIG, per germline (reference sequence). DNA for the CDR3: TGTGCCTGGGCTCCCAACTATGGCTACACCTTC. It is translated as CAWAPNYGYTF.

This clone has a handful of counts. CDR3 sequence (DNA): TGTGCCAGTAGTATAGGGGCAGGGCATAGCAATCAGCCCCAGCATTTT. This encodes CASSIGAGHSNQPQHF. This chain joins TRBV19 and TRBJ1-5; the D gene is possibly TRBD1 (5 bases). The CDR3 consists of 16 residues. V was shortened by 1 base and J by 0 bases, with 10 bases between the two germline ends. Germline lookup yields CDR1 LNHDA and CDR2 SQIVND (reference sequence).

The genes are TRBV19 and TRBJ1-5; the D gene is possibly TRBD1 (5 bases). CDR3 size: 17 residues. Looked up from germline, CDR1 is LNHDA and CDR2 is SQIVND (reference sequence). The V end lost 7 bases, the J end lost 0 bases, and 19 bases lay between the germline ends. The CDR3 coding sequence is TGTGCCAGTAAGGCCAGGGCTAGGGTAAATAGCAATCAGCCCCAGCATTTT. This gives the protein CASKARARVNSNQPQHF.

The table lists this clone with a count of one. CDR3 sequence reads: CASSPSAFGTNEQFF. The CDR3, as DNA: TGTGCCAGCTCCCCTAGCGCCTTTGGTACTAATGAGCAGTTCTTC. The chain joins TRBV19 to TRBJ2-1; possibly TRBD2 for D (6 bases). The CDR3 sequence is 15 residues long. Deletions cut 9 bases from V and 7 bases from J, with 22 bases between. Germline values: CDR1 LNHDA, CDR2 SQIVND (reference sequence).

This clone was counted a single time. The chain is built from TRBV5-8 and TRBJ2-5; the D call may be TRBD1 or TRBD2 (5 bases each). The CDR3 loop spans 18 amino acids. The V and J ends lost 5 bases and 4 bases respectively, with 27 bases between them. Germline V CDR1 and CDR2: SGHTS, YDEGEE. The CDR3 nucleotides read TGTGCCAGCAGACGACGTAGGTGGGGGACGTGGTCTGTAGAGACCCAGTACTTC. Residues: CASRRRRWGTWSVETQYF.

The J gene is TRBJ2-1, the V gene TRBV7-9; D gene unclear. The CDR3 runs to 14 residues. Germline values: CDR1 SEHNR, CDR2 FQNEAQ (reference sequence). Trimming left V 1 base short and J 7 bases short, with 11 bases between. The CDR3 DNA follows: TGTGCCAGCAGCTTAGAGAAAAGGTGGAATGAGCAGTTCTTC. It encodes CASSLEKRWNEQFF.

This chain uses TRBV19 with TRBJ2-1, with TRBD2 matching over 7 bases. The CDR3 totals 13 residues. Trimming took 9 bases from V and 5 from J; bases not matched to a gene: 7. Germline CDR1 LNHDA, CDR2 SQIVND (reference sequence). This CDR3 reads CASNPGGDNEQFF. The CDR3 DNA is TGTGCCAGCAACCCGGGGGGAGACAATGAGCAGTTCTTC.

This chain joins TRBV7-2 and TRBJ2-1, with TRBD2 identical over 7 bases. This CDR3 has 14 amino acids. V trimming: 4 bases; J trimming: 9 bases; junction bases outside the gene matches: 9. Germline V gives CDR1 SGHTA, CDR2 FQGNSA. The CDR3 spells CASSSYRGVGEQFF. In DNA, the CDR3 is TGTGCCAGCAGCTCCTACCGGGGGGTGGGTGAGCAGTTCTTC.